This TCR beta chain was retrieved from a study of cytomegalovirus exposure and HLA in healthy donors (dated by TCRdb to 2015 to 2018). Broadly, across the study: In an earlier analysis of some 550 of the donors, 276 Gb of sequence data and 100 million or so unique TCR beta sequences from roughly 180 million T cells were reported. An early release covering about 600 HLA-typed donors comprised approximately 300 gigabases of sequencing data and around 80 million unique TCR sequences. Among the roughly 400 genotyped donors, approximately 76% belonged to the genetic ancestry cluster associated with self-reported Caucasian donors. The study was designed to test whether signatures of past pathogen exposure could be identified by cataloging public T cell receptors. Using immunosequencing, the study profiled T cell repertoires from approximately 700 subjects and related those repertoires to cytomegalovirus serostatus. A separate validation cohort of roughly 130 different subjects was used in addition to the 666-subject first cohort. The study combined high-throughput TCR immunosequencing, statistical association of individual TCRs with disease status, and machine learning to predict cytomegalovirus infection status. A later analysis re-analyzed previously published TCR beta repertoires from 650 to 800 donors and added high-resolution HLA genotyping to study TCR occurrence patterns. Rather than drawing on any new phenotypic data, the later analysis identified candidate immune exposures from TCR beta sequences and the way those sequences occurred across donors. In an earlier analysis of roughly 600 of the donors, high-throughput TCR beta sequencing was used to judge whether each TCR beta V gene segment behaved as functional or pseudogenic. Alongside the repertoire data, information on donor age, sex, ethnicity and CMV serostatus was compiled. A later genetic analysis took genome-wide SNP genotypes for about 55% of the 666 donors and used that subset as a discovery cohort. Every discovery cohort repertoire had been produced on one sequencing platform. Class I and class II HLA loci were covered by the typing at four-digit resolution. Typing coverage varied by locus: roughly 629-640 donors for A, B, C, DRB1 and DQB1; more than 500 for DQA1; nearly 610 for DPA1; around 490 for DPB1. Four to six DR-DQ haplotypes were handled as single units for association and clustering, since linkage in the cohort was strong. Among some 400 genotyped donors of the cohort, an average of roughly 240,000 unique TCR beta nucleotide sequences were sequenced per donor, roughly 18% of them non-productive.

Details on this clone: Which antigen it targets is not known. No base quality information exists; no much larger clone differs at one position.

The investigation overall reported the following: Because some donors lacked HLA typing at each locus, the association tests relied only on the typed subset. Because the 87-base-pair reads could not distinguish some IMGT-functional V segments, including TRBV6-2 and TRBV6-3, those segments were excluded. Because counts were too low, approximately 18 rarely observed V segments, including chromosome 9 orphons, were excluded from the earlier analysis of 587 of the donors. According to a later analysis, most CMV-associated TCR beta chains appeared to be HLA-restricted, and the HLA associations seemed to be driven largely by CMV exposure. Correlated functional status among segregating V segments might be attributable to linkage disequilibrium, but an unknown experimental factor could not be ruled out. A later genetic analysis associated a missense DCLRE1C variant with V-gene and J-gene trimming of TCR beta chains, and an independent cohort replicated the association. The classifier was reported to diagnose cytomegalovirus status with high specificity and sensitivity in both the original and validation cohorts. According to a later analysis, TCR association rates differed among HLA loci, with DRB1 alleles showing the most associated TCRs and HLA-C alleles showing the fewest. It was suggested by the authors that the approach could potentially be generalized to other disease states and immunological phenotypes. A few of the identified cytomegalovirus-associated TCR beta chains were confirmed in vitro to be specific for cytomegalovirus antigens. The study gave a list of 150 to 200 TCR beta chains associated with cytomegalovirus. A later analysis associated 16,951 TCR beta sequences with specific HLA alleles at a false discovery rate of 0.05. Strong co-occurrence of HLA alleles, especially DR and DQ, made assigning TCR associations to individual alleles difficult. Most TCR sequences were observed very rarely across donors, whereas some public TCRs were present in many individuals. Roughly uniform sequencing depth across donors was assumed in presence/absence analyses, although this assumption may not hold. A later genetic analysis reported fewer N-insertions in productive TCRs among donors in an Asian-associated ancestry cluster than the roughly 700-donor mean. A further reported finding was that TCR beta sequences accurately predicted the HLA-A and HLA-B alleles for most subjects in the first cohort. A later analysis reported that several top co-occurrence clusters appeared linked to parvovirus B19, influenza, CMV and Epstein-Barr virus. In an earlier analysis of 450 to 750 of the donors, most TCR beta V segments appeared in productive rearrangements about 87% or about 30% of the time, broadly matching IMGT annotations. Immune exposure information for the cohort was limited to CMV serostatus. The cohort was sequenced for TCR beta chains only, and without alpha or paired-chain data the features that could be detected were limited. A cluster of highly shared sequence variants was judged likely to be a technical artifact of the sequencing pipeline. In a later analysis, HLA-associated TCR beta chains were found to be more clonally expanded and to have lower generation probabilities than equally common non-associated chains.

The junction carries 14 bases between V and J, which are trimmed by 5 bases and 1 base respectively. The CDR3 has 15 amino acids, counting the end cysteine and phenylalanine. The kept DNA is CDR3 alone, 45 bases in frame from the first base. CDR1 is given as SGHTA and CDR2 as FQGNSA, both from the germline V gene. The library came from the immunoSEQ multiplex PCR assay. For the multiplex PCR, a mixture combining 60 forward primers for TCR Vbeta segments and 13 reverse primers for TCR Jbeta segments was used. Amplification of the CDR3 region of rearranged TCR beta genes was performed with a multiplex PCR assay on genomic DNA. Amplified TCR beta libraries were sequenced as 87-base-pair reads on the Illumina HiSeq System. The study's own analysis went as follows. In a later analysis, tens of millions of unique TCR beta chains were counted across the 650 to 750 repertoires, and roughly 11 million of these chains were shared by at least two donors. Raw reads were error-corrected and collapsed into unique sequences with a nearest-neighbor algorithm that merged closely related sequences to remove PCR and sequencing errors. CDR3 sequences were aligned to IMGT reference sequences to assign V, D and J gene segments. For a sequence to be retained, a match of at least six nucleotides to both a V gene segment and a J gene segment was required. Rearrangements were called productive when the CDR3 lacked stop codons and stayed in frame with V and J; all others were non-productive. CDR3 was defined by IMGT convention, running from the second conserved V-encoded cysteine to the conserved J-encoded phenylalanine. Sequences without an unambiguous match to a single V gene segment were excluded from the earlier analysis of about 600 of the donors. In an earlier analysis of 450 to 700 of the donors, V segments were called functional above 56.7% productive rearrangements and were called segregating when the between-donor standard deviation exceeded 5%. A statistical classification framework was built to diagnose cytomegalovirus status from the catalog of TCR beta chain sequences. In a later analysis, TCR nucleotide sequences were compared against IMGT/GENE-DB human TR gene sequences so that V and J genes could be assigned. In a later analysis, CDR3 sequences and most-parsimonious VDJ recombination scenarios were assigned using the TCRdist pipeline. A later analysis defined each TCR beta chain by its CDR3 amino acid sequence plus V-gene family, and excluded reads lacking a unique V-gene family. A later analysis removed 550 to 650 highly shared, low-generation-probability nucleotide sequences to deal with suspected cross-contamination and a sequencing artifact. For each public chain, a later analysis derived a clonal expansion index from normalized ranks of inferred template counts within each repertoire. In a later analysis, generation probabilities were computed with a VDJ recombination model fitted to out-of-frame rearrangements, and the resulting probabilities were checked against IGoR. Hypergeometric tests were used in a later analysis to score TCR-TCR, TCR-HLA and TCR-CMV co-occurrence, with a repertoire-size bias correction applied to the TCR pairs. In a later analysis, false discovery rates were estimated by permuting HLA or CMV assignments 20 times. In a later analysis, co-occurring TCRs were grouped using DBSCAN, with TCRdist sequence similarity added in when clustering inside HLA-allele-positive subsets. Co-occurrence clustering excluded repertoires with fewer than 30,000 or more than 120,000 public chains, plus five with anomalous nucleotide sharing. TCRdb's version of the immuneACCESS table is confined to in-frame rearrangements and falls short of the full clone set. An unresolved V gene accounts for under half of the shortfall where checked; the remainder is of unknown origin. Clone size and V and J calls were adopted from that table, with D and trimming inferred from the DNA. A total of 150,000 to 200,000 clones appear in this sample, 80% of them only once. About 0.64% of the sample lies in the top ten.

The cohort comprised around 690 healthy bone marrow donors. At the time of sampling, all cohort members were nominally healthy, though unrecorded immune exposures were likely present. The donor tested CMV seronegative, placing the donor among the 350 to 400 seronegative members of the cohort. A peripheral blood sample was collected from each donor, and TCR beta sequencing was performed on peripheral blood mononuclear cells. Genomic DNA was extracted from the blood cell samples with the Qiagen DNeasy Blood Extraction Kit. This TCR came from a boy younger than 18 in good health and CMV-seronegative. Sequencing was carried out using PBMCs. The rearrangement combines TRBV7-2 with TRBJ1-1, with TRBD1 as a weak D call on 5 bases. The CDR3 protein sequence reads: CASSPRGGGNTEAFF. DNA sequence: TGTGCCAGCAGCCCTCGTGGGGGGGGGAACACTGAAGCTTTCTTT.